This TCR beta chain was observed in a study of spatial heterogeneity in lung cancer. Study-level information: Consistently, beta-chain sequences turned up in larger numbers than alpha-chain sequences did. There were, on average, more than 8.5 raw-read appearances for each unique TCR and UMI combination. Regarding the study as a whole: Resection saw ubiquitous expanded tumor TCRs appear in blood more than follow-up did.

The time point denotes: sample taken at primary tumor resection. In each case, whole RNA from tumor, nontumor lung or frozen PBMC was sequenced unsorted. The table lists this clonotype with a few counts. Its matching antigen is unknown. In TCRdb, the 5' RACE reads were re-called with MiXCR into one record per CDR3 protein. This table holds about 50,000 distinct CDR3 sequences, 7.5% to 8% found once. The sample was PBMCs, taken at surgery. The clonotype comes from a female donor with early-stage non-small cell lung cancer.

In nucleotides, the CDR3 is TGTGCCAGCAGCCTAACCTTCGGCGGGGGGCAAGAGACCCAGTACTTC. Its translation: CASSLTFGGGQETQYF. The chain employs TRBV4-2 and TRBJ2-5; 8 bases fit TRBD2. V was pared by 4 bases and J by 2 bases, with 9 bases of the junction left unmatched. The V gene's germline CDR1 is LGHNA and CDR2 YNFKEQ. The CDR3 covers 16 residues.